Below are 27 T cell receptor beta chains sequenced from a single sample in a study of T-cell memory formation after mild COVID-19. MiXCR, run by TCRdb on the 5' RACE reads, gives a single entry per CDR3 protein. Among around 300,000 distinct CDR3 sequences listed, roughly a fifth were seen once. Sequencing was done on a sample of PBMCs or a T cell subset sorted from them (not recorded which). These receptors were collected from a young man who had mild COVID-19 (a few samples of this study predate the infection). Cell type and time point are not known.

This chain uses TRBV5-1 with TRBJ1-1; no definite D call. Trimming took off 4 bases at V and 1 base at J, with 14 bases between the two ends. The V gene's germline CDR1 is SGHRS and CDR2 YFSETQ. The length of the CDR3 is 15 residues. CDR3 sequence reads: CASSQTEAGNTEAFF. The CDR3, as DNA: TGCGCCAGCAGCCAGACCGAGGCCGGGAACACTGAAGCTTTCTTT.

The sample holds many counts of this clonotype. The chain links TRBV12-3 or TRBV12-4 to TRBJ1-1, with D hard to call. V was shortened by 7 bases and J by 4 bases, with 16 bases between the two germline ends. The CDR3 loop spans 14 amino acids. CDR3 residues: CASTPVNRGTEAFF. In DNA, the CDR3 is TGTGCCAGCACCCCCGTCAATCGGGGCACTGAAGCTTTCTTT.

This clonotype showed up just a few times. The gene calls are TRBV20-1 and TRBJ1-1; D ambiguous. V lost 5 bases and J 8 bases, leaving 18 bases between the germline ends. The CDR3 loop spans 13 amino acids. The germline gives CDR1 DFQATT, CDR2 SNEGSKA (reference sequence). CDR3 DNA sequence: TGCAGTGCTCAATACCCTTCGACTGGAGAAGCTTTCTTT. Translating it yields CSAQYPSTGEAFF.

In this sample, this clonotype turned up a few times. The chain is built from TRBV4-2 and TRBJ1-5, with TRBD1 matching 7 bases. Trimming removed 1 base from V and 3 bases from J; junction bases left unmatched: 3. Looked up from germline, CDR1 is LGHNA and CDR2 is YNFKEQ. The length of the CDR3 is 15 residues. The CDR3 loop reads CASSQATGANQPQHF. The CDR3, as DNA: TGTGCCAGCAGCCAAGCAACAGGGGCCAATCAGCCCCAGCATTTT.

V and J are TRBV6-5 and TRBJ2-5, with D uncertain. The CDR3 loop spans 12 amino acids. The V and J ends lost 2 bases and 7 bases respectively, with 8 bases between them. Germline V gives CDR1 MNHEY, CDR2 SVGAGI. CDR3 amino acids: CASSYPPGTQYF. The CDR3 DNA sequence: TGTGCCAGCAGTTACCCCCCTGGGACCCAGTACTTC.

This clonotype was picked up a small number of times. The chain employs TRBV5-1 and TRBJ2-3, with D maybe TRBD1 (5 bases). V lost 3 bases to trimming and J lost 0 bases, with 8 bases between them. The CDR3 extends over 14 amino acids. Germline V gene data show CDR1 as SGHRS and CDR2 as YFSETQ. The CDR3 protein is CASSWGKSTDTQYF. The CDR3 nucleotides are TGCGCCAGCAGCTGGGGCAAAAGCACAGATACGCAGTATTTT.

V and J are TRBV5-1 and TRBJ2-3; D might be TRBD1 or TRBD2, each matching 5 bases. The ends were cut back, 5 bases at V and 6 bases at J, with 10 bases in the middle. The CDR3 spans 12 residues. Germline V lookup: CDR1 SGHRS, CDR2 YFSETQ. The CDR3 spells CASRSEGDTQYF. Here the CDR3 DNA reads TGCGCCAGCAGGTCCGAGGGGGATACGCAGTATTTT.

This clonotype was detected a few times. The rearrangement joins TRBV7-9 to TRBJ2-3; a weak D match, TRBD2 (6 bases). Trimming took 5 bases from V and 8 from J, leaving 17 bases between them. Germline V gene data show CDR1 as SEHNR and CDR2 as FQNEAQ (reference sequence). This CDR3 comprises 14 residues. The CDR3 nucleotides read TGTGCCAGCAGCCCAGGGACTCTCTTAGGTACGCAGTATTTT. Its translation is CASSPGTLLGTQYF.

The chain uses TRBV12-3 or TRBV12-4 and TRBJ2-1; D gene uncertain. There are 12 residues in the CDR3. Between the trimmed V and J ends, which lost 2 bases and 6 bases, there was a span of 5 bases. The DNA for the CDR3 is TGTGCCAGCAGTTTAAGGACCAATGAGCAGTTCTTC. This gives the protein CASSLRTNEQFF.

This clonotype was recorded a few times. This rearrangement joins TRBV5-1 to TRBJ2-1; weak D call: TRBD2 (7 bases). The CDR3 loop spans 15 amino acids. Germline CDR1 is SGHRS and CDR2 is YFSETQ. The germline V and J ends were trimmed by 0 bases and 4 bases, with 11 bases remaining between them. The CDR3 loop reads CASSLEGGWYNEQFF. The CDR3 DNA reads TGCGCCAGCAGCTTGGAGGGGGGGTGGTACAATGAGCAGTTCTTC.

The sample holds a few counts of this clonotype. V usage is TRBV28 and J usage is TRBJ2-1, with 14 bases identical to TRBD2. The CDR3 has 17 residues. CDR1 MDHEN and CDR2 SYDVKM come from the germline V gene. Trimming cost V 7 bases and J 5 bases; bases outside gene matches: 10. The CDR3 spells CASTVTSGGASHNEQFF. The DNA of the CDR3 is TGTGCCAGCACCGTGACTAGCGGGGGGGCGTCCCACAATGAGCAGTTCTTC.

There are many counts of this clonotype. This rearrangement joins TRBV7-9 to TRBJ2-3; no clear D. The germline V gene has CDR1 SEHNR and CDR2 FQNEAQ (reference sequence). The V gene lost 8 bases and the J gene lost 1 base, with 4 bases spanning the gap. The CDR3 contains 11 residues. The CDR3, as DNA: TGTGCCAGCGGAGGCACAGATACGCAGTATTTT. Its protein product is CASGGTDTQYF. Variable domain in full (rest from reference TRBV7-9 and TRBJ2-3): DTGVSQNPRHKITKRGQNVTFRCDPISEHNRLYWYRQTLGQGPEFLTYFQNEAQLEKSRLLSDRFSAERPKGSFSTLEIQRTEQGDSAMYLCASGGTDTQYFGPGTRLTVL.

This clonotype turned up a few times. The rearrangement joins TRBV7-2 to TRBJ1-1; tentatively, D is TRBD1 (6 bases). Germline values: CDR1 SGHTA, CDR2 FQGNSA. The V and J ends lost 1 base and 3 bases respectively, with 9 bases between them. The CDR3 is 14 residues long. CDR3 residues: CASSLGGGDTEAFF. In DNA, the CDR3 is TGTGCCAGCAGCTTAGGAGGGGGGGACACTGAAGCTTTCTTT. Looking up the rest from reference TRBV7-2 and TRBJ1-1 gives the full variable domain: GAGVSQSPSNKVTEKGKDVELRCDPISGHTALYWYRQSLGQGLEFLIYFQGNSAPDKSGLPSDRFSAERTGGSVSTLTIQRTQQEDSAVYLCASSLGGGDTEAFFGQGTRLTVV.

This clonotype was seen a handful of times. V and J are TRBV4-2 and TRBJ2-5; 13 nucleotides match TRBD2. V lost 4 bases to trimming and J lost 3 bases; unmatched junction nucleotides: 2. The germline V gene encodes CDR1 LGHNA and CDR2 YNFKEQ. CDR3 size: 15 residues. CDR3 residues: CASSRGTSGKETQYF. In nucleotides, the CDR3 is TGTGCCAGCAGCCGAGGGACTAGCGGGAAAGAGACCCAGTACTTC.

This clonotype was seen more than once but under ten times. The rearrangement uses TRBV14 and TRBJ2-7, with a tentative D call TRBD1 (6 bases). Germline values: CDR1 SGHDN, CDR2 FVKESK. V lost 6 bases and J 6 bases, leaving 12 bases between the germline ends. The CDR3 spans 12 residues. Here the CDR3 reads CASSLIQGEQYF. DNA of the CDR3: TGTGCCAGCAGTCTGATACAGGGCGAGCAGTACTTC.

This clonotype showed up just a few times. This CDR3 is CASSQVGSSYGYTF. CDR3 nucleotides: TGCGCCAGCAGCCAAGTGGGGTCCTCCTATGGCTACACCTTC. The chain recombines TRBV4-3 with TRBJ1-2; no clear D. Trimming pared 1 base from V and 4 bases from J, leaving 10 bases between. The CDR3 is 14 amino acids. Per germline, CDR1 LGHNA and CDR2 YSLEER.

This clonotype was detected a few times. The chain carries TRBV18 and TRBJ2-1, with D uncertain. The germline V gene encodes CDR1 KGHSH and CDR2 LQKENI. CDR3 length: 14 residues. V gave up 3 bases and J gave up 10 bases, with 16 bases separating them. The CDR3 sequence is CASSPAGLYSEQFF. CDR3 bases: TGTGCCAGCTCACCGGCAGGTTTGTATAGCGAGCAGTTCTTC.

This clonotype was counted many times. J is TRBJ1-1 and V is TRBV7-2; perhaps TRBD1 as D (6 bases). Germline V CDR1 and CDR2: SGHTA, FQGNSA. V was cut by 5 bases and J by 5 bases, with 18 bases left in between. The CDR3 has 15 amino acids. The CDR3 nucleotides read TGTGCCAGCAGCCCAGGGGCGCTTACGGGAACTGAAGCTTTCTTT. Protein product: CASSPGALTGTEAFF.

V usage is TRBV7-2 and J usage is TRBJ1-1; D is unresolved. The CDR3 covers 13 residues. The germline CDR1 and CDR2 sequences are SGHTA and FQGNSA. V lost 4 bases to trimming and J lost 0 bases, with 6 bases between them. CDR3 residues: CASSWEMNTEAFF. CDR3 bases: TGTGCCAGCAGCTGGGAGATGAACACTGAAGCTTTCTTT.

The sample holds a few counts of this clonotype. The chain links TRBV5-1 to TRBJ1-1; a possible D gene is TRBD1 (5 bases). Between the trimmed V and J ends, which lost 3 bases and 3 bases, there was a span of 9 bases. This CDR3 is 13 amino acids long. CDR1 is SGHRS, CDR2 YFSETQ, per germline. CDR3 residues: CASSSSGYTEAFF. CDR3 nucleotides: TGCGCCAGCAGCTCCTCAGGGTACACTGAAGCTTTCTTT.

This clonotype occurred a few times. This chain connects TRBV7-6 to TRBJ2-5, with D perhaps being TRBD1 or TRBD2 (5 bases each). With 2 bases removed from V and 5 bases from J, the gap between germline ends came to 18 bases. Germline-derived CDR1 and CDR2 are SGHVS and FNYEAQ. This CDR3 has 16 amino acids. For the CDR3, the DNA is TGTGCCAGCAGCTTAATGGGGGAAAGCGTCGGGGAGACCCAGTACTTC. Translation gives CASSLMGESVGETQYF.

This clonotype was observed a handful of times. This rearrangement joins TRBV24-1 to TRBJ2-3; tentative D call: TRBD2 (5 bases). Germline V gene data show CDR1 as KGHDR and CDR2 as SFDVKD. The CDR3 spans 15 residues. Between the trimmed V and J ends, which lost 3 bases and 0 bases, there was a span of 9 bases. The CDR3 bases are TGTGCCACCAGTGATCTCCGGGGTAGCACAGATACGCAGTATTTT. It codes for CATSDLRGSTDTQYF.

The chain uses TRBV10-3 and TRBJ2-3; no firm D call. The CDR3 extends over 12 amino acids. The germline V and J ends were trimmed by 11 bases and 0 bases, with 9 bases remaining between them. Per the germline V gene, CDR1 is ENHRY and CDR2 is SYGVKD. DNA for the CDR3: TGTGCCGCCTCCCCTAGCACAGATACGCAGTATTTT. Translation: CAASPSTDTQYF.

The chain joins TRBV20-1 to TRBJ1-6; TRBD1 might be the D (6 bases). With 6 bases removed from V and 8 bases from J, the gap between germline ends came to 14 bases. Germline V gene lookup returns CDR1 DFQATT and CDR2 SNEGSKA (reference sequence). The CDR3 totals 13 residues. The DNA for the CDR3 is TGCAGTGCACGATGGGGGCCTGATTCACCCCTCCACTTT. The encoded protein is CSARWGPDSPLHF.

CDR3 bases: TGCGCCAGCAGCCCAGGGACAGGGGACTACGAGCAGTACTTC. Protein sequence: CASSPGTGDYEQYF. The V call is TRBV5-1, the J call TRBJ2-7; TRBD1 matches at 10 bases. V trimming: 4 bases; J trimming: 3 bases; junction bases outside the gene matches: 4. The CDR3 totals 14 residues. The germline gives CDR1 SGHRS, CDR2 YFSETQ.

The CDR3 protein is CASSPGLASDNEQFF. In DNA form, the CDR3 reads TGCGCCAGCAGCCCGGGACTAGCCAGCGACAATGAGCAGTTCTTC. This chain links TRBV5-1 with TRBJ2-1; 9 bases fit TRBD2. The germline gives CDR1 SGHRS, CDR2 YFSETQ. The CDR3 contains 15 residues. The J segment lost 5 bases and the V segment lost 4 bases, leaving 7 bases of the junction unmatched.

The gene calls are TRBV7-2 and TRBJ2-7; no clear D. Per the germline V gene, CDR1 is SGHTA and CDR2 is FQGNSA. The CDR3 is 14 amino acids. V dropped 4 bases and J dropped 5 bases, with 15 bases sitting between them. The CDR3 bases are TGTGCCAGCAGCTCCCGTCCCGACAACAACGAGCAGTACGTC. The encoded protein is CASSSRPDNNEQYV.